The 29 T cell receptor beta chains below were found in one sample sequenced in a study of blood T cell repertoires in COVID-19. Sequenced by immunoSEQ multiplex PCR; TCRdb stores in-frame clones only, minus some. The table records under 40,000 clones, around nine tenths of them present only once. The sequencing input was peripheral blood. These receptors all stem from a man aged 60 to 69 with active or convalescent COVID-19.

The chain couples TRBV21-1 to TRBJ1-1. TRBV21-1 is designated a pseudogene. The CDR3 is 21 residues long. The CDR3 nucleotides read TGTGCCAGCAGCAAACTTGCCCCTGGGAGGCAGGGACCTCGCCCGGGCGCTGAAGCTTTCTTT. It encodes CASSKLAPGRQGPRPGAEAFF.

This chain joins TRBV11-2 and TRBJ1-2; no definite D call. Trimming stripped 4 bases from V and 0 bases from J, with 12 bases between. The CDR3 runs to 15 residues. The germline gives CDR1 SGHAT, CDR2 FQNNGV. The CDR3 sequence: CASSSPRHPNYGYTF. The CDR3 DNA reads as TGTGCCAGCAGCTCACCCAGGCACCCTAACTATGGCTACACCTTC.

This sequence joins TRBV5-6 and TRBJ2-3, with TRBD1 matching 11 bases. With 4 bases clipped from V and 8 bases from J, the junction kept 12 bases outside the gene matches. CDR1 SGHDT and CDR2 YYEEEE come from the germline V gene. The CDR3 loop spans 16 amino acids. This CDR3 reads CASSPGTGGNARTQYF. The DNA for the CDR3 is TGTGCCAGCAGCCCAGGGACAGGGGGGAATGCGCGTACGCAGTATTTT.

CDR3 sequence (DNA): TGTGCCTGGAGCGCCAGACTAAACACTGAAGCTTTCTTT. Residues: CAWSARLNTEAFF. J is TRBJ1-1 and V is TRBV30; D unclear. The CDR3 contains 13 residues. Germline V gene lookup returns CDR1 GTSNPN and CDR2 SVGIG (reference sequence). V shed 3 bases and J shed 2 bases, with 10 bases lying between them.

CDR3 loop: CASSPGWTGWDEQYF. CDR3 coding DNA: TGTGCCAGCAGCCCAGGTTGGACAGGTTGGGATGAGCAGTACTTC. The V call is TRBV7-9, the J call TRBJ2-7; TRBD1 matches 7 bases. The V gene's germline CDR1 is SEHNR and CDR2 FQNEAQ (reference sequence). CDR3 length: 15 residues. Trimming took 5 bases from V and 7 from J; bases not matched to a gene: 14.

The chain combines TRBV29-1 with TRBJ1-1; D is possibly TRBD1 (6 bases). Trimming took 4 bases from V and 0 from J, leaving 9 bases between them. Germline V CDR1 and CDR2: SQVTM, ANQGSEA. This CDR3 spans 13 amino acids. The CDR3 region has the DNA TGCAGCGTTGGGGGGACACTGAACACTGAAGCTTTCTTT. As protein: CSVGGTLNTEAFF.

V usage is TRBV3-1 (or the pseudogene TRBV3-2) and J usage is TRBJ1-1; no definite D call. CDR1 is LGHDT, CDR2 YNNKEL, per germline (reference sequence). Deletions cut 4 bases from V and 6 bases from J, with 12 bases between. The CDR3 spans 13 residues. The DNA of the CDR3 is TGTGCCAGCAGCCCCCGGGAAAAGGCTGAAGCTTTCTTT. Its translation: CASSPREKAEAFF.

The genes are TRBV5-1 and TRBJ2-2, with no clear D. V dropped 0 bases and J dropped 4 bases, with 13 bases sitting between them. Germline CDR1 and CDR2: SGHRS and YFSETQ. The CDR3 is made up of 16 amino acids. Written as DNA, the CDR3 is TGCGCCAGCAGCTTGGCCGTCCTTACAACCACCGGGGAGCTGTTTTTT. Its translation is CASSLAVLTTTGELFF.

The rearrangement uses TRBV29-1 and TRBJ1-2; maybe TRBD1 (6 bases). CDR1 is SQVTM, CDR2 ANQGSEA, per germline. V lost 1 base and J lost 7, with 16 bases in between. This CDR3 comprises 14 residues. CDR3 nucleotides: TGCAGCGTTGAAGCCCCTAACAGGGCTTCTGGCTACACCTTC. Residues: CSVEAPNRASGYTF. The full variable domain, with the rest looked up from reference TRBV29-1 and TRBJ1-2, is SAVISQKPSRDICQRGTSLTIQCQVDSQVTMMFWYRQQPGQSLTLIATANQGSEATYESGFVIDKFPISRPNLTFSTLTVSNMSPEDSSIYLCSVEAPNRASGYTFGSGTRLTVV.

This sequence joins TRBV3-1 (or the pseudogene TRBV3-2) and TRBJ1-1, with 8 bases matching TRBD1. The CDR3 spans 15 residues. J lost 6 bases, V lost 2 bases, and 8 bases had no gene match. In germline, CDR1 is LGHDT, CDR2 YNNKEL (reference sequence). Here the CDR3 reads CASSQQEGQGAEAFF. CDR3 bases: TGTGCCAGCAGCCAACAAGAAGGACAGGGCGCTGAAGCTTTCTTT.

This clone was observed a handful of times. The chain joins TRBV10-2 to TRBJ2-1, with 10 bases fitting TRBD2. V gave up 6 bases and J gave up 3 bases; unmatched junction bases: 20. The CDR3 has 20 amino acids. The germline gives CDR1 WSHSY, CDR2 SAAADI. CDR3: CASSHSRAVLKRGGYNEQFF. The DNA for the CDR3 is TGCGCCAGCAGCCACTCTAGAGCCGTTTTAAAGCGGGGGGGCTACAATGAGCAGTTCTTC.

This clone appeared a single time. The CDR3 reads CASSPTSVPYEQYF. For the CDR3, the DNA is TGTGCCAGCTCACCGACTAGCGTCCCCTACGAGCAGTACTTC. The rearrangement links TRBV18 to TRBJ2-7; TRBD2 aligns across 8 bases. V dropped 3 bases and J dropped 2; count of bases not matched to a gene: 3. This CDR3 comprises 14 residues. The germline gives CDR1 KGHSH, CDR2 LQKENI.

This chain connects TRBV9 to TRBJ1-5; 7 nucleotides match TRBD1. Germline values: CDR1 SGDLS, CDR2 YYNGEE. Unmatched junction bases numbered 3, after V lost 3 bases and J lost 3 bases. The CDR3 is made up of 14 amino acids. The chain's CDR3 is CASSATGANQPQHF. The CDR3 coding sequence is TGTGCCAGCAGCGCCACAGGGGCCAATCAGCCCCAGCATTTT.

The V and J genes are TRBV20-1 and TRBJ2-1; 8 bases match TRBD1. J gave up 8 bases and V 3 bases, and 12 bases lay outside the gene matches. Germline CDR1 is DFQATT and CDR2 is SNEGSKA (reference sequence). The CDR3 runs to 15 residues. In DNA form, the CDR3 reads TGCAGTGCTAGTGGGGCCGGGACAGGCTTCGATGAGCAGTTCTTC. It codes for CSASGAGTGFDEQFF.

This clone appeared a few times. The genes are TRBV7-9 and TRBJ1-3; TRBD1 agrees at 8 bases. There are 15 residues in the CDR3. The V segment lost 5 bases and the J segment 4 bases; nucleotides outside the gene matches: 7. From germline, CDR1 is SEHNR and CDR2 FQNEAQ (reference sequence). The CDR3 protein is CASSGRQGLGNTIYF. DNA for the CDR3: TGTGCCAGCAGCGGACGACAGGGGCTCGGAAACACCATATATTTT.

The genes are TRBV28 and TRBJ1-4, with no clear D. V was shortened by 6 bases and J by 8 bases, with 13 bases between the two germline ends. CDR1 MDHEN and CDR2 SYDVKM come from the germline V gene. CDR3 length: 13 amino acids. The CDR3 region has the DNA TGTGCCAGCAGCTCAGAAGTGCAAGAAAAACTGTTTTTT. It is translated as CASSSEVQEKLFF.

J is TRBJ1-2 and V is TRBV7-2; 8 nucleotides agree with TRBD1. This CDR3 has 16 amino acids. Germline CDR1 and CDR2: SGHTA and FQGNSA. V dropped 6 bases and J dropped 4; count of bases not matched to a gene: 13. The CDR3 region is CASRSVQGAQGYGYTF. The CDR3 DNA sequence: TGTGCCAGCAGATCCGTGCAGGGGGCGCAGGGCTATGGCTACACCTTC.

The V and J genes are TRBV20-1 and TRBJ2-7; a weak D match, TRBD2 (6 bases). The CDR3 length is 11 residues. Looked up from germline, CDR1 is DFQATT and CDR2 is SNEGSKA (reference sequence). Between the trimmed V and J ends, which lost 7 bases and 5 bases, there was a span of 12 bases. CDR3 in DNA: TGCAGTGTGGGCAGGGAGGACGAGCAGTACTTC. Its protein is CSVGREDEQYF.

This rearrangement joins TRBV5-1 to TRBJ1-4, with a tentative D call TRBD1 (6 bases). The germline V gene encodes CDR1 SGHRS and CDR2 YFSETQ. V lost 3 bases, J lost 6 bases, and 18 bases lay in between. The CDR3 has 16 amino acids. The CDR3 nucleotides are TGCGCCAGCAGCTACAACCCTATGCAGGGGTATGAAAAACTGTTTTTT. It translates to CASSYNPMQGYEKLFF.

V gene TRBV12-5 combines with J gene TRBJ1-5; 7 bases line up with TRBD1. Looked up from germline, CDR1 is LGHNT and CDR2 is FRNRAP. CDR3 length: 13 amino acids. J lost 5 bases, V lost 10 bases, and 8 bases had no gene match. The CDR3 sequence: CATTGEVYQPQHF. CDR3 sequence (DNA): TGTGCTACAACAGGGGAAGTTTATCAGCCCCAGCATTTT.

The genes are TRBV3-1 (or the pseudogene TRBV3-2) and TRBJ1-3; no definite D call. Per germline, CDR1 LGHDT and CDR2 YNNKEL (reference sequence). V shed 0 bases and J shed 3 bases, with 9 bases lying between them. This CDR3 contains 15 residues. This CDR3 is CASSQDTGNGNTIYF. The CDR3 coding sequence is TGTGCCAGCAGCCAAGATACCGGGAATGGAAACACCATATATTTT.

The chain has TRBV2 and TRBJ1-1, with 7 bases fitting TRBD1. This CDR3 has 15 residues. Germline V gene sequence: CDR1 SNHLY, CDR2 FYNNEI. Trimming removed 10 bases from V and 3 bases from J; junction bases left unmatched: 14. The CDR3 sequence: CATKTLQGIHTEAFF. The CDR3 DNA is TGTGCCACCAAAACCCTACAGGGGATTCACACTGAAGCTTTCTTT.

This CDR3 is CASSPTGGDTEAFF. As DNA, the CDR3 is TGTGCCAGCTCACCGACAGGGGGGGACACTGAAGCTTTCTTT. V gene TRBV18 combines with J gene TRBJ1-1; 9 bases map to TRBD1. CDR1 is KGHSH and CDR2 is LQKENI in the germline V gene. V was pared by 3 bases and J by 3 bases, with 2 bases of the junction left unmatched. The CDR3 loop spans 14 amino acids.

This clone was detected only once. The gene calls are TRBV5-1 and TRBJ2-1; D is ambiguous. CDR1 is SGHRS and CDR2 is YFSETQ in the germline V gene. Trimming took off 4 bases at V and 1 base at J, with 12 bases between the two ends. CDR3 length: 15 amino acids. The CDR3 region has the DNA TGCGCCAGCAGCATCGATAGCCGATCCTACAATGAGCAGTTCTTC. It yields the protein CASSIDSRSYNEQFF.

This clone was counted once. The chain is built from TRBV2 and TRBJ1-6; possibly TRBD1 for D (6 bases). Trimming cost V 3 bases and J 7 bases, with 13 bases left between them. Germline values: CDR1 SNHLY, CDR2 FYNNEI. This CDR3 has 15 amino acids. Here the CDR3 reads CASSEKQGWNSPLHF. CDR3 bases: TGTGCCAGCAGTGAGAAACAGGGATGGAATTCACCCCTCCACTTT.

The chain links TRBV11-3 to TRBJ2-3; TRBD1 matches at 8 bases. Germline CDR1 SGHNT, CDR2 YENEEA. V was clipped by 0 bases and J by 3 bases; unmatched bases: 5. CDR3 length: 16 residues. This CDR3 is CASSLDSGQGTDTQYF. The CDR3 nucleotides are TGTGCCAGCAGCTTAGATTCAGGACAGGGAACAGATACGCAGTATTTT.

In this sample, this clone turned up once. This chain joins TRBV7-9 and TRBJ1-2; D is unclear. The CDR3 sequence is 13 residues long. Trimming pared 5 bases from V and 6 bases from J, leaving 13 bases between. Germline V gene lookup returns CDR1 SEHNR and CDR2 FQNEAQ (reference sequence). CDR3 protein: CASSALAGNGYTF. The CDR3 nucleotides read TGTGCCAGCAGCGCTTTGGCGGGAAATGGCTACACCTTC.

CDR3 region: CASSQDGGSPYNEQFF. For the CDR3, the DNA is TGCGCCAGCAGCCAAGACGGCGGGTCCCCTTACAATGAGCAGTTCTTC. The chain carries TRBV4-3 and TRBJ2-1, with D perhaps matching TRBD2 (5 bases). The CDR3 loop spans 16 amino acids. Trimming took off 0 bases at V and 4 bases at J, with 13 bases between the two ends. Looked up from germline, CDR1 is LGHNA and CDR2 is YSLEER.

The sample holds one count of this clone. The rearrangement links TRBV19 to TRBJ2-4; D perhaps matches TRBD2 (6 bases). The CDR3 totals 14 residues. The V gene lost 5 bases and the J gene lost 3 bases, with 11 bases spanning the gap. The germline V gene encodes CDR1 LNHDA and CDR2 SQIVND (reference sequence). CDR3 amino acids: CASSSPGDKNIQYF. In DNA form, the CDR3 reads TGTGCCAGTAGTTCCCCGGGAGACAAAAACATTCAGTACTTC.